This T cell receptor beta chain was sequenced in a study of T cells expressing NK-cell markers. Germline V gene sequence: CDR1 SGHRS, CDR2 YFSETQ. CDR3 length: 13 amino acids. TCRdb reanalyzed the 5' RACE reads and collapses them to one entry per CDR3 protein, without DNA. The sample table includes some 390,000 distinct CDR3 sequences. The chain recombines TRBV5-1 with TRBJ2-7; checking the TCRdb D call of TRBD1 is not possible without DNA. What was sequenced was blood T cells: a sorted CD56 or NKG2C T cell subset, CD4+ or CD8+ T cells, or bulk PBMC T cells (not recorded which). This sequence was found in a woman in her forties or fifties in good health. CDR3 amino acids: CASSSGAAYEQYF.